This TCR beta chain was observed in a study of human T cells and chemical hapten exposure. In the study overall: For the roughly 26-week duration of the study, patients were given weekly doses of diphenylcyclopropenone on the scalp. Study-wide results and caveats: PT1 expanded TCR counts correlated positively with patch test score. TCRs exceeding a frequency of 1 in 1000 stayed unchanged under DPC sensitization.

Germline CDR1 LGHNA, CDR2 YSLEER. The CDR3 spans 14 residues. The ends were cut back, 4 bases at V and 6 bases at J, with 16 bases in the middle. In regard to this clonotype: Antigen specificity is unknown.

Time point specified: pre-sensitization, week 0. Described treatment: therapeutic diphenylcyclopropenone sensitization with weekly scalp DPC. Separate cDNA molecules received unique molecular identifiers, which the library attached to them. TCRdb itself ran the RACE reads through MiXCR, one entry per CDR3 protein. The data show under 95,000 distinct CDR3 sequences, roughly 8.5% seen once. The sample here was whole blood, taken in connection with sensitization to the hapten diphenylcyclopropenone (DPC). This sequence joins TRBV4-3 and TRBJ2-7; no clear D gene. The source of this sequence is a man aged 35-49 years with alopecia areata. Some clones in this sample may be carry-over from other donors' samples. This chain's CDR3 is CASSLGDGSGEQYF. DNA of the CDR3: TGCGCCAGCAGCCTAGGAGACGGTTCTGGCGAGCAGTACTTC.